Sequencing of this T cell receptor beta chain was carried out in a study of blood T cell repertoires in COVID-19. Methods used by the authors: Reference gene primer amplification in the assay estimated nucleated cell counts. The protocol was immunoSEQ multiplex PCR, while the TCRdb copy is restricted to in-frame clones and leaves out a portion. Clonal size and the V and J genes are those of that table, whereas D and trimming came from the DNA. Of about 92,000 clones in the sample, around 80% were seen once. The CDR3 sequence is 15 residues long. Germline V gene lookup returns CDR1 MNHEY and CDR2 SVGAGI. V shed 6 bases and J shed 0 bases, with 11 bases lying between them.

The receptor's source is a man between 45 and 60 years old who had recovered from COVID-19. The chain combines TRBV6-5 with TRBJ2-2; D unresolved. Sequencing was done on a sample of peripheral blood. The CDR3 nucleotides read TGTGCCAGCAGAGTATCATACTCGAACACCGGGGAGCTGTTTTTT. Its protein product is CASRVSYSNTGELFF.